The clone carrying this TCR beta chain was recorded a few times. Its target is not known. The record originates from a study of PD-1 blockade in mismatch repair-deficient tumors. Study in general: Enrolled about 2012-2016, patients had progressing, pretreated mismatch repair-deficient cancers of more than ten types. General observations from the study: After pembrolizumab, tumor-resident clones rose rapidly, then generally contracted before radiologic responses.

The CDR3 has 12 amino acids. Trimming cost V 3 bases and J 1 base, with 6 bases left between them. Germline V gene data show CDR1 as SQVTM and CDR2 as ANQGSEA. The table came from immunoSEQ multiplex PCR; TCRdb's copy has only in-frame clones and leaves some out. The sample lists around 100,000 clones; 70% to 85% were seen once. TCR sequencing covered a few patients who responded to pembrolizumab. Sequenced here: peripheral blood, sampled approximately 36 weeks after starting pembrolizumab. J is TRBJ1-2 and V is TRBV29-1; D is undetermined. This clonotype originated in an adult with mismatch repair-deficient cancer. The CDR3 loop is CSVDASNYGYTF. The CDR3 bases are TGCAGCGTTGATGCGAGTAACTATGGCTACACCTTC.